Following are 30 T cell receptor beta chains from one sample sequenced in a study of blood T cell repertoires in COVID-19. Assay used: immunoSEQ multiplex PCR; TCRdb lists only in-frame clones, some missing. The profile covers 200,000 or so clones, with around 89% appearing a single time and less than 3.5% taken by the ten largest. The sample comprised peripheral blood. Receptors were obtained from a man aged 25-40 years with COVID-19, enrolled during active disease.

This chain uses TRBV29-1 with TRBJ1-2; 10 bases agree with TRBD1. CDR3 size: 18 residues. Looked up from germline, CDR1 is SQVTM and CDR2 is ANQGSEA. The V segment lost 4 bases and the J segment 0 bases; nucleotides outside the gene matches: 14. The CDR3 is CSVGAGGTGESANYGYTF. The DNA for the CDR3 is TGCAGCGTTGGTGCTGGGGGGACAGGGGAATCTGCTAACTATGGCTACACCTTC.

This clone was seen once. V usage is TRBV5-5 and J usage is TRBJ2-2; possibly TRBD1 for D (6 bases). Trimming took off 5 bases at V and 7 bases at J, with 15 bases between the two ends. The CDR3 loop spans 14 amino acids. In germline, CDR1 is SGHKS, CDR2 YYEKEE (reference sequence). The CDR3 coding sequence is TGTGCCAGCAGGCGTTGGGGGCCGGGCGGGGAGCTGTTTTTT. Its translation is CASRRWGPGGELFF.

This rearrangement joins TRBV5-6 to TRBJ1-4, with D perhaps TRBD1 (6 bases). The CDR3 covers 16 residues. The germline CDR1 and CDR2 sequences are SGHDT and YYEEEE. Trimming took 2 bases from V and 8 from J, leaving 19 bases between them. CDR3 residues: CASSFTVGAQGEKLFF. In DNA form, the CDR3 reads TGTGCCAGCAGCTTTACTGTGGGGGCTCAGGGGGAAAAACTGTTTTTT. Complete variable domain (other parts from reference TRBV5-6 and TRBJ1-4): DAGVTQSPTHLIKTRGQQVTLRCSPKSGHDTVSWYQQALGQGPQFIFQYYEEEERQRGNFPDRFSGHQFPNYSSELNVNALLLGDSALYLCASSFTVGAQGEKLFFGSGTQLSVL.

This chain joins TRBV7-9 and TRBJ1-3; D ambiguous. V lost 4 bases and J 3 bases, leaving 13 bases between the germline ends. From germline, CDR1 is SEHNR and CDR2 FQNEAQ (reference sequence). This CDR3 contains 15 residues. Here the CDR3 reads CASSSGVRRGNTIYF. CDR3 coding DNA: TGTGCCAGCAGCTCAGGCGTTAGGCGTGGAAACACCATATATTTT.

The gene calls are TRBV5-4 and TRBJ1-2, with TRBD1 as a possible D gene (6 bases). Germline V gene sequence: CDR1 SGHNT, CDR2 YYREEE (reference sequence). This CDR3 has 14 amino acids. Trimming shortened V by 2 bases and J by 6 bases, and 14 bases separated the two germline ends. In DNA form, the CDR3 reads TGTGCCAGCAGCTTCTTACAGGGAAGAGATGGCTACACCTTC. It translates to CASSFLQGRDGYTF.

This chain uses TRBV28 with TRBJ1-5, with 8 bases aligning to TRBD1. CDR1 and CDR2 (germline): MDHEN, SYDVKM. The CDR3 totals 17 residues. V gave up 6 bases and J gave up 3 bases; unmatched junction bases: 13. The DNA for the CDR3 is TGTGCCAGCAGACCGACCGGGACAGGAGGGAACAATCAGCCCCAGCATTTT. Its translation: CASRPTGTGGNNQPQHF. Drawing the rest from reference TRBV28 and TRBJ1-5, the complete variable domain is DVKVTQSSRYLVKRTGEKVFLECVQDMDHENMFWYRQDPGLGLRLIYFSYDVKMKEKGDIPEGYSVSREKKERFSLILESASTNQTSMYLCASRPTGTGGNNQPQHFGDGTRLSIL.

Here the CDR3 reads CASKGQGISPLHF. The CDR3 DNA sequence: TGTGCCAGCAAGGGACAGGGGATTTCACCCCTCCACTTT. V and J are TRBV2 and TRBJ1-6; 10 bases match TRBD1. The CDR3 has 13 residues. Trimming at V came to 7 bases and at J to 9 bases, leaving 3 bases not matched to a gene. CDR1 is SNHLY and CDR2 is FYNNEI in the germline V gene.

The rearrangement joins TRBV12-3 or TRBV12-4 to TRBJ2-7, with a weak D call TRBD1 (6 bases). This CDR3 contains 12 residues. The V end lost 3 bases, the J end lost 7 bases, and 10 bases lay between the germline ends. The CDR3 DNA reads TGTGCCAGCAGTTTCCCAGGGACAGAGCAGTACTTC. The encoded protein is CASSFPGTEQYF.

The rearrangement uses TRBV5-8 and TRBJ2-3; 12 nucleotides agree with TRBD2. The CDR3 contains 18 residues. CDR1 and CDR2 from the germline V gene are SGHTS and YDEGEE. Trimming took 0 bases from V and 2 from J; bases not matched to a gene: 7. The DNA for the CDR3 is TGTGCCAGCAGCTTGGGGCGGACTAGCGGGACAATCACAGATACGCAGTATTTT. Translating gives CASSLGRTSGTITDTQYF.

The chain joins TRBV6-2 or TRBV6-3 to TRBJ2-2; 12 bases line up with TRBD1. Germline V gene sequence: CDR1 MNHEY, CDR2 SVGEGT. V was pared by 2 bases and J by 3 bases, with 4 bases of the junction left unmatched. This CDR3 comprises 17 residues. CDR3 sequence reads: CASSYLGTGGDTGELFF. CDR3 bases: TGTGCCAGCAGTTACCTAGGGACAGGGGGCGACACCGGGGAGCTGTTTTTT.

The CDR3 loop is CASGAGLGSAGELFF. The CDR3 region has the DNA TGTGCTAGTGGTGCCGGACTAGGTAGCGCCGGGGAGCTGTTTTTT. This rearrangement joins TRBV12-5 to TRBJ2-2; 7 bases agree with TRBD2. This CDR3 is built from 15 residues. Germline CDR1 LGHNT, CDR2 FRNRAP. Germline trimming cut 5 bases from V and 6 bases from J; bases unmatched to any gene: 9.

The chain is built from TRBV19 and TRBJ2-1; no firm D call. Germline-derived CDR1 and CDR2 are LNHDA and SQIVND (reference sequence). V lost 5 bases and J lost 5, with 10 bases in between. The CDR3 length is 13 residues. The CDR3 nucleotides are TGTGCCAGTAGTTCCTACAGAAACAATGAGCAGTTCTTC. Translation gives CASSSYRNNEQFF. The full variable domain, its missing parts supplied by reference TRBV19 and TRBJ2-1, is DGGITQSPKYLFRKEGQNVTLSCEQNLNHDAMYWYRQDPGQGLRLIYYSQIVNDFQKGDIAEGYSVSREKKESFPLTVTSAQKNPTAFYLCASSSYRNNEQFFGPGTRLTVL.

This clone has just a few counts. V and J are TRBV6-2 or TRBV6-3 and TRBJ2-7, with 7 positions matching TRBD1. V gave up 2 bases and J gave up 4 bases; unmatched junction bases: 8. Germline V gene lookup returns CDR1 MNHEY and CDR2 SVGEGT. The CDR3 contains 15 residues. DNA of the CDR3: TGTGCCAGCAGTTACGAGACAGGGATGATTTACGAGCAGTACTTC. It specifies CASSYETGMIYEQYF.

The chain has TRBV19 and TRBJ2-3, with TRBD2 matching over 12 bases. Trimming took 7 bases from V and 6 from J; bases not matched to a gene: 5. The CDR3 contains 14 residues. Germline V gene data show CDR1 as LNHDA and CDR2 as SQIVND (reference sequence). The CDR3 here is CASKLAGGVDTQYF. In DNA, the CDR3 is TGTGCCAGTAAACTAGCGGGGGGTGTGGATACGCAGTATTTT.

The CDR3 loop reads CASSLERAVWTDTQYF. As DNA, the CDR3 is TGTGCCAGCAGCTTGGAACGAGCGGTCTGGACAGATACGCAGTATTTT. The rearrangement uses TRBV5-6 and TRBJ2-3; the D gene is possibly TRBD2 (5 bases). Per germline, CDR1 SGHDT and CDR2 YYEEEE. V shed 0 bases and J shed 3 bases, with 14 bases lying between them. This CDR3 is 16 amino acids long.

The J gene is TRBJ1-2, the V gene TRBV7-2; TRBD1 matches 8 bases. Germline lookup yields CDR1 SGHTA and CDR2 FQGNSA. Germline trimming cut 5 bases from V and 7 bases from J; bases unmatched to any gene: 6. The CDR3 has 13 amino acids. DNA for the CDR3: TGTGCCAGCAGCCCCGGACAGGGATTTGGCTACACCTTC. This codes for CASSPGQGFGYTF.

V and J are TRBV19 and TRBJ2-1; TRBD1 might be the D (6 bases). V shed 10 bases and J shed 3 bases, with 10 bases lying between them. The CDR3 has 12 residues. CDR1 is LNHDA and CDR2 is SQIVND in the germline V gene (reference sequence). The CDR3 protein is CATGTHYNEQFF. CDR3 sequence (DNA): TGTGCCACCGGGACACACTACAATGAGCAGTTCTTC.

V gene TRBV7-9 combines with J gene TRBJ1-5, with D unclear. V lost 5 bases and J 2 bases, leaving 13 bases between the germline ends. Germline values: CDR1 SEHNR, CDR2 FQNEAQ (reference sequence). The CDR3 length is 15 residues. The CDR3 sequence is CASSTDYVGNQPQHF. DNA of the CDR3: TGTGCCAGCAGCACGGACTACGTTGGCAATCAGCCCCAGCATTTT.

The chain links TRBV4-2 to TRBJ1-3; D is possibly TRBD1 (6 bases). Trimming took off 0 bases at V and 0 bases at J, with 12 bases between the two ends. Germline V gene lookup returns CDR1 LGHNA and CDR2 YNFKEQ. This CDR3 has 17 amino acids. CDR3 DNA: TGTGCCAGCAGCCAAGATATAAACAGGGACTCTGGAAACACCATATATTTT. It is translated as CASSQDINRDSGNTIYF.

V is TRBV6-2 or TRBV6-3 and J is TRBJ2-7; D possibly corresponds to TRBD2 (6 bases). This CDR3 comprises 17 residues. Germline V gene data show CDR1 as MNHEY and CDR2 as SVGEGT. V shed 5 bases and J shed 0 bases, with 20 bases lying between them. CDR3 coding DNA: TGTGCCAGCAGTGATATGGCTTTGGGGACTTCCTCCTACGAGCAGTACTTC. Protein: CASSDMALGTSSYEQYF.

The rearrangement uses TRBV15 and TRBJ1-5; D is perhaps TRBD1 (6 bases). The CDR3 length is 14 residues. V lost 8 bases to trimming and J lost 3 bases, with 14 bases between them. Germline CDR1 reads LNHNV; CDR2 reads YYDKDF (reference sequence). CDR3 region: CATSMGGHNQPQHF. The CDR3 region has the DNA TGTGCCACCTCGATGGGGGGGCACAATCAGCCCCAGCATTTT.

The chain couples TRBV19 to TRBJ1-5; maybe TRBD1 (6 bases). Germline lookup yields CDR1 LNHDA and CDR2 SQIVND (reference sequence). The length of the CDR3 is 13 residues. Trimming took 5 bases from V and 6 from J, leaving 11 bases between them. The CDR3 nucleotides read TGTGCCAGTAGTGGGGGGGCAATTCAGCCCCAGCATTTT. Translating gives CASSGGAIQPQHF.

The rearrangement uses TRBV3-1 (or the pseudogene TRBV3-2) and TRBJ2-5; 8 bases line up with TRBD2. Germline CDR1 and CDR2: LGHDT and YNNKEL (reference sequence). V was clipped by 3 bases and J by 4 bases; unmatched bases: 7. The CDR3 sequence is 15 residues long. The CDR3 coding sequence is TGTGCCAGCAGCCACCTAGCGGGTTGGGGAGAGACCCAGTACTTC. Translating it yields CASSHLAGWGETQYF.

J is TRBJ2-1 and V is TRBV19, with TRBD1 as a possible D gene (6 bases). The CDR3 extends over 14 amino acids. V was clipped by 6 bases and J by 2 bases, with 11 bases between them. Germline CDR1 reads LNHDA; CDR2 reads SQIVND (reference sequence). The CDR3 DNA reads as TGTGCCAGTAGGAGACAGGAAACCTACAATGAGCAGTTCTTC. Translated, it gives CASRRQETYNEQFF.

This chain uses TRBV2 with TRBJ2-7; TRBD1 matches at 8 bases. The CDR3 is made up of 14 amino acids. The J segment lost 3 bases and the V segment lost 6 bases, leaving 7 bases of the junction unmatched. Germline CDR1 reads SNHLY; CDR2 reads FYNNEI. CDR3 residues: CASRSSGGGYEQYF. CDR3 DNA sequence: TGTGCCAGCAGAAGTTCAGGGGGCGGCTACGAGCAGTACTTC.

This rearrangement joins TRBV27 to TRBJ2-7; perhaps TRBD1 as D (6 bases). Trimming removed 6 bases from V and 5 bases from J, with 14 bases in between. This CDR3 spans 13 amino acids. Germline-derived CDR1 and CDR2 are MNHEY and SMNVEV (reference sequence). The CDR3 here is CASSRDTPHEQYF. The CDR3 coding sequence is TGTGCCAGCAGCCGGGACACCCCTCACGAGCAGTACTTC.

The chain is built from TRBV11-2 and TRBJ1-1; D unclear. This CDR3 region has 15 residues. V was pared by 7 bases and J by 1 base, with 16 bases between. Germline CDR1 is SGHAT and CDR2 is FQNNGV. The CDR3 DNA follows: TGTGCCAGCACCCCTCGAAACATGCCGAACACTGAAGCTTTCTTT. Protein: CASTPRNMPNTEAFF.

J is TRBJ2-2 and V is TRBV25-1; D not resolved. V was shortened by 4 bases and J by 2 bases, with 8 bases between the two germline ends. Germline V CDR1 and CDR2: MGHDK, SYGVNS. CDR3 size: 14 residues. CDR3 region: CASSAQINTGELFF. The CDR3 DNA follows: TGTGCCAGCAGTGCCCAGATCAACACCGGGGAGCTGTTTTTT.

The chain employs TRBV11-1 and TRBJ1-1; D possibly corresponds to TRBD1 (6 bases). The V gene's germline CDR1 is SGHAT and CDR2 FQDESV (reference sequence). This CDR3 spans 14 amino acids. V was trimmed by 5 bases and J by 3 bases, leaving 13 bases between them. The CDR3 nucleotides are TGTGCCAGCAGCCCAAGGGGGGGGCACACTGAAGCTTTCTTT. It specifies CASSPRGGHTEAFF.

This sequence joins TRBV7-9 and TRBJ1-1, with 8 bases fitting TRBD1. The V and J ends lost 1 base and 4 bases, in that order; junction bases with no gene match: 5. This CDR3 comprises 15 residues. Germline V gene data show CDR1 as SEHNR and CDR2 as FQNEAQ (reference sequence). This CDR3 is CASSLGTGMGTEAFF. In DNA, the CDR3 is TGTGCCAGCAGCTTAGGGACAGGGATGGGCACTGAAGCTTTCTTT.